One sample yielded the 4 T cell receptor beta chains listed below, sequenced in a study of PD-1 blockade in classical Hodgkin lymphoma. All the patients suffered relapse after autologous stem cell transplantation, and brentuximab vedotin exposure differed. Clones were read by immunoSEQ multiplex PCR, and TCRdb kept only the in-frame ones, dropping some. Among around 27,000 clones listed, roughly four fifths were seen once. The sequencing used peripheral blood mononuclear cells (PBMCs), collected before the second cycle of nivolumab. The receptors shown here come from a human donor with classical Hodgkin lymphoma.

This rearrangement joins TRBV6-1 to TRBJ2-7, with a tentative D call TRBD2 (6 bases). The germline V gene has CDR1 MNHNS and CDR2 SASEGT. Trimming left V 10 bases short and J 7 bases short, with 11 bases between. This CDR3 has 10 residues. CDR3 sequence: CATGSWEQYF. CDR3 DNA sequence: TGTGCCACCGGGAGCTGGGAGCAGTACTTC.

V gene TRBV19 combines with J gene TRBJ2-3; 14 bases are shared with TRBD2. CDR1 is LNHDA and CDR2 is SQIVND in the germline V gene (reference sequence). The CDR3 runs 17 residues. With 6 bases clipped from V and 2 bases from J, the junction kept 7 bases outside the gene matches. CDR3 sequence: CASRKSGLAGDTDTQYF. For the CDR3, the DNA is TGTGCCAGTAGAAAATCGGGACTAGCGGGGGACACAGATACGCAGTATTTT.

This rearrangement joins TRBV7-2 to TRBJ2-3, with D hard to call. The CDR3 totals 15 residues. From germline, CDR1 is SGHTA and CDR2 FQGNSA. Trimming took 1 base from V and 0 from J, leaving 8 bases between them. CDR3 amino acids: CASSLVQTSTDTQYF. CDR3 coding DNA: TGTGCCAGCAGCTTAGTACAGACTAGCACAGATACGCAGTATTTT.

Here the CDR3 reads CASSESTGSGVTTQYF. In nucleotides, the CDR3 is TGTGCCAGCAGTGAGTCGACAGGCTCCGGAGTTACTACGCAGTATTTT. The V gene is TRBV6-1, the J gene TRBJ2-3; possible D gene TRBD1, 6 bases. The length of the CDR3 is 16 residues. Germline V gene data show CDR1 as MNHNS and CDR2 as SASEGT. Trimming took 3 bases from V and 8 from J, leaving 21 bases between them.